This T cell receptor beta chain appears in the sequencing data of a study of shared clonotypes between healthy human individuals. CDR3 size: 15 residues. Trimming removed 2 bases from V and 3 bases from J; junction bases left unmatched: 3. Germline V lookup: CDR1 SGHRS, CDR2 YFSETQ. Assay used: immunoSEQ multiplex PCR; TCRdb lists only in-frame clones, some missing. The data show millions of clones, with 85% to 95% seen just once and 0.39% held by the top ten. This receptor was identified in a man aged 18 to 35 in good health. Some clones in this sample may be carry-over from other donors' samples. The rearrangement joins TRBV5-1 to TRBJ1-3; 9 bases fit TRBD1. The source material was naive CD4+ T cells from PBMCs. Specified subset: CD45RA+ positively selected. This chain's CDR3 is CASSFGDRVGNTIYF. The CDR3 region has the DNA TGCGCCAGCAGCTTTGGGGACAGGGTTGGAAACACCATATATTTT.